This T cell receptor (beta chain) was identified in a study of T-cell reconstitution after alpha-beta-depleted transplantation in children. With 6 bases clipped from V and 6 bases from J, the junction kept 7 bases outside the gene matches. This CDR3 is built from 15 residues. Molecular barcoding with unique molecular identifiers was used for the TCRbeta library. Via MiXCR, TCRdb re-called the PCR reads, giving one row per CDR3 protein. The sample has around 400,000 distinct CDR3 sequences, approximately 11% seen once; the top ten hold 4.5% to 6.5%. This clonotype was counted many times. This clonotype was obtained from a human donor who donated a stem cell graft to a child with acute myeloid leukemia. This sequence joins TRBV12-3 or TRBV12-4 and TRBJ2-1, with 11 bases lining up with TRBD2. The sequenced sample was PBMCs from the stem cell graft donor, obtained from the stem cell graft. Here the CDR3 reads CASSMTSGAVNEQFF. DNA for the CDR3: TGTGCCAGCAGCATGACTAGCGGGGCGGTCAATGAGCAGTTCTTC.